Listed below are T cell receptor beta chains from one sample, sequenced in a study of metastatic and nonmetastatic thyroid tumors. TCRdb re-analyzed the PCR reads through MiXCR. The sample consists of approximately 38,000 clones, about 15% of them appearing once. What was sequenced was blood. The receptors derive from a female donor with papillary thyroid cancer or a benign thyroid nodule (not recorded which). Some clones in this sample may be carry-over from other donors' samples. The CDR3 runs from the conserved cysteine through the conserved F or W. Fields, in order: V gene, J gene, clone size, CDR3 protein. Size tells how often a clone was seen (once, few, many) or the class of an expanded clone, and some rows leave it out.

V: TRBV27
J: TRBJ2-1
size: many
CDR3: CASSRRYRTTYNEQFF

V: TRBV27
J: TRBJ1-2
size: -
CDR3: CASIFAGSNYGYIF

V: TRBV27
J: TRBJ2-7
size: -
CDR3: CASSSRLAGPSYEQYF

V: TRBV30
J: TRBJ2-2
size: few
CDR3: CAWRVQGAGELFF

V: TRBV9
J: TRBJ2-5
size: many
CDR3: CASSASGGSQYF

V: TRBV9
J: TRBJ2-2
size: many
CDR3: CASSLRGAGELFF

V: TRBV9
J: TRBJ2-3
size: -
CDR3: CASSVEGVWAAWGPLDTQYF

V: TRBV19
J: TRBJ1-3
size: medium-sized
CDR3: CASRPSRNTIYF

V: TRBV20-1
J: TRBJ2-3
size: many
CDR3: CSARGSSGVQYF

V: TRBV5-5
J: TRBJ2-7
size: -
CDR3: CASSLDRGSYEQYF